These 13 T cell receptor beta chains share one sample of origin, sequenced in a study of metastatic and nonmetastatic thyroid tumors. TCRdb reanalyzed the PCR reads with MiXCR. In the table there are roughly 13,000 clones, less than 30% of which are singletons. Every patient underwent thyroid surgery untreated. The sample comprised tumor tissue. Source of these receptors: a female donor with papillary thyroid cancer or a benign thyroid nodule (not recorded which). Some clones in this sample may be carry-over from other donors' samples.

A few counts support this clone. Being one base from a much bigger clone, this may be a read error. The V call is TRBV20-1, the J call TRBJ2-3; D gene ambiguous. Germline loops: CDR1 DFQATT, CDR2 SNEGSKA (reference sequence). CDR3 size: 14 residues. V shed 6 bases and J shed 3 bases, with 16 bases lying between them. Here the CDR3 DNA reads TGCAGTGCCCCTAAGCGCGGACGGACAGATACGCAGTATTTT. Protein: CSAPKRGRTDTQYF.

Many counts were recorded for this clone. Other DNA sequences of this sample code for an identical CDR3. V usage is TRBV18 and J usage is TRBJ2-3; D remains unclear. The germline V and J ends were trimmed by 1 base and 0 bases, with 11 bases remaining between them. Looked up from germline, CDR1 is KGHSH and CDR2 is LQKENI. The CDR3 is made up of 16 amino acids. The CDR3 sequence is CASSPLVGPSTDTQYF. The CDR3, as DNA: TGTGCCAGCTCACCACTGGTCGGGCCCAGCACAGATACGCAGTATTTT.

The chain joins TRBV3-1 to TRBJ1-1, with unresolved D. This CDR3 spans 14 amino acids. Germline V gives CDR1 LGHDT, CDR2 YNNKEL (reference sequence). Trimming took 4 bases from V and 1 from J, leaving 10 bases between them. The CDR3 loop is CASSPRARNTEAFF. The DNA of the CDR3 is TGTGCCAGCAGCCCCCGGGCACGGAACACTGAAGCTTTCTTT. Full variable domain (missing parts from reference TRBV3-1 and TRBJ1-1): DTAVSQTPKYLVTQMGNDKSIKCEQNLGHDTMYWYKQDSKKFLKIMFSYNNKELIINETVPNRFSPKSPDKAHLNLHINSLELGDSAVYFCASSPRARNTEAFFGQGTRLTVV.

As for this clone: A much larger clone differs from this one at a single base, so this may be a read error. The same CDR3 can be traced to other DNA sequences in this sample. The V call is TRBV19, the J call TRBJ2-3, with D perhaps TRBD2 (5 bases). The CDR3 runs to 11 residues. Germline V lookup: CDR1 LNHDA, CDR2 SQIVND (reference sequence). CDR3 sequence reads: CASRLGDTQYF. The CDR3 DNA reads as TGTGCCAGTCGACTCGGGGATACACAGTATTTT.

This clone was observed at least ten times. The chain couples TRBV10-1 to TRBJ2-2, with D unresolved. The CDR3 is 13 amino acids. Looked up from germline, CDR1 is WNHNN and CDR2 is SYGVQD (reference sequence). Trimming took 7 bases from V and 4 from J, leaving 10 bases between them. The CDR3 region has the DNA TGCGCCAGCACGTCGACTCCCACCGGGGAGCTGTTTTTT. This sequence encodes CASTSTPTGELFF.

This clone was counted many times. The genes are TRBV2 and TRBJ2-1; D perhaps matches TRBD1 (6 bases). The germline V gene encodes CDR1 SNHLY and CDR2 FYNNEI. CDR3 length: 17 amino acids. The V and J ends lost 6 bases and 8 bases respectively, with 26 bases between them. The CDR3 DNA reads TGTGCCAGCAGGGCCAGACCCCCGGGACGAGGGGGAGATGAGCAGTTCTTC. Translating gives CASRARPPGRGGDEQFF.

This chain uses TRBV6-1 with TRBJ2-7; a weak D match, TRBD1 (6 bases). This CDR3 comprises 14 residues. Per germline, CDR1 MNHNS and CDR2 SASEGT. With 6 bases removed from V and 5 bases from J, the gap between germline ends came to 17 bases. The CDR3 sequence is CASSETDRFHEQYF. The CDR3 DNA sequence: TGTGCCAGCAGCGAAACCGACAGGTTCCACGAGCAGTACTTC.

A remark on this clone: Other nucleotide sequences in the sample specify the same CDR3. The rearrangement links TRBV27 to TRBJ1-1, with unresolved D. The CDR3 spans 14 residues. Deletions cut 2 bases from V and 5 bases from J, with 12 bases between. Per germline, CDR1 MNHEY and CDR2 SMNVEV (reference sequence). CDR3 DNA: TGTGCCAGCAGTTTAATGGGTGGTGTTACTGAAGCTTTCTTT. Translating gives CASSLMGGVTEAFF.

This clone rates as medium-sized. V and J are TRBV10-2 and TRBJ1-1; D ambiguous. Between the trimmed V and J ends, which lost 5 bases and 3 bases, there was a span of 13 bases. The CDR3 runs 14 residues. From germline, CDR1 is WSHSY and CDR2 SAAADI. This CDR3 reads CASSTAIGHTEAFF. The CDR3 nucleotides read TGCGCCAGCAGTACTGCTATCGGTCACACTGAAGCTTTCTTT.

This clone is large in the sample. This rearrangement joins TRBV28 to TRBJ1-2; D perhaps matches TRBD1 (6 bases). This CDR3 is built from 12 residues. Germline-derived CDR1 and CDR2 are MDHEN and SYDVKM. Between the trimmed V and J ends, which lost 7 bases and 8 bases, there was a span of 14 bases. CDR3 protein: CASKRGAEGYTF. The DNA for the CDR3 is TGTGCCAGCAAACGGGGGGCGGAGGGCTACACCTTC.

This clone appeared many times. The chain couples TRBV19 to TRBJ2-3; 9 bases align to TRBD2. CDR3 size: 17 residues. Germline V gene lookup returns CDR1 LNHDA and CDR2 SQIVND (reference sequence). With V trimmed by 5 bases and J by 5 bases, 14 bases remained unmatched. CDR3 loop: CASSPRYLAGGRDTQYF. The CDR3 region has the DNA TGTGCCAGTAGTCCCCGCTACTTGGCGGGAGGGAGAGATACGCAGTATTTT.

This clone was counted a few times. The rearrangement uses TRBV12-3 or TRBV12-4 and TRBJ1-5; weak D call: TRBD1 (5 bases). The V end lost 2 bases, the J end lost 6 bases, and 14 bases lay between the germline ends. The CDR3 totals 15 residues. The CDR3, as DNA: TGTGCCAGCAGTTTAATATTGGGGGGTGGTCAGCCCCAGCATTTT. Its protein is CASSLILGGGQPQHF.

At least ten counts were recorded for this clone. Since a much larger clone is just one base distant, this may be a read error. The rearrangement uses TRBV6-2 or TRBV6-3 and TRBJ2-2, with TRBD2 matching 9 bases. The CDR3 is made up of 18 amino acids. CDR1 MNHEY and CDR2 SVGEGT come from the germline V gene. The CDR3 spells CVSSYRLAGPPPPGELFF. CDR3 DNA sequence: TGTGTCAGCAGTTACCGCCTAGCGGGACCACCCCCCCCCGGGGAGCTGTTTTTT.